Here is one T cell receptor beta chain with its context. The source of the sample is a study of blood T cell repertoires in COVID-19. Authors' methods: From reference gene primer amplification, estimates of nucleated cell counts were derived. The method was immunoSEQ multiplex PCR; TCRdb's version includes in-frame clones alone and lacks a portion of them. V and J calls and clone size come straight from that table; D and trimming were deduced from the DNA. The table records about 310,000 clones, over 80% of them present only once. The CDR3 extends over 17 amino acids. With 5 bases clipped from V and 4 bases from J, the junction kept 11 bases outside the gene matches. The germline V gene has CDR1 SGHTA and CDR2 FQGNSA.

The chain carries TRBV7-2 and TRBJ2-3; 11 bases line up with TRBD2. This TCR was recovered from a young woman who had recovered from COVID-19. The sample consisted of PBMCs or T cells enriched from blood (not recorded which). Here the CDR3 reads CASSAFLAGGRPDTQYF. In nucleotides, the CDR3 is TGTGCCAGCAGCGCCTTTCTAGCGGGAGGCCGCCCAGATACGCAGTATTTT. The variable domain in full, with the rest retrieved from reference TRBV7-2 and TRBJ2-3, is GAGVSQSPSNKVTEKGKDVELRCDPISGHTALYWYRQSLGQGLEFLIYFQGNSAPDKSGLPSDRFSAERTGGSVSTLTIQRTQQEDSAVYLCASSAFLAGGRPDTQYFGPGTRLTVL.